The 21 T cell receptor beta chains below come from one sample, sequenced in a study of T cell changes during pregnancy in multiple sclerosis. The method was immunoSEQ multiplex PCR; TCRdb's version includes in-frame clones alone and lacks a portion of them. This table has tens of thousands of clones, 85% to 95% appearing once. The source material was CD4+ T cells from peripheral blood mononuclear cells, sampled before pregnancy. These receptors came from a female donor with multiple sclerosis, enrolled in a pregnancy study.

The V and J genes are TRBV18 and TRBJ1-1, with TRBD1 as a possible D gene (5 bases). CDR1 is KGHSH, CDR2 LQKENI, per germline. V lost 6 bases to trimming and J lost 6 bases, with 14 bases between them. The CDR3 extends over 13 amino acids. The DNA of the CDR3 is TGTGCCAGCTCCGTTATAGGGGAGGCTGAAGCTTTCTTT. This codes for CASSVIGEAEAFF.

The CDR3 DNA is TGTGCCAGCAGTGAAGCGCTTCCGGAGGGTGACACCGGGGAGCTGTTTTTT. As protein: CASSEALPEGDTGELFF. The chain joins TRBV2 to TRBJ2-2; D might be TRBD2 (6 bases). V shed 0 bases and J shed 3 bases, with 14 bases lying between them. CDR1 and CDR2 (germline): SNHLY, FYNNEI. The CDR3 is 17 residues long.

The CDR3 bases are TGTGCCAGCAGCTCCCAGCGGGGAAACACTGAAGCTTTCTTT. It specifies CASSSQRGNTEAFF. This chain links TRBV11-3 with TRBJ1-1; unclear D gene. Germline assignment: CDR1 SGHNT and CDR2 YENEEA. Trimming took off 4 bases at V and 2 bases at J, with 11 bases between the two ends. This CDR3 spans 14 amino acids.

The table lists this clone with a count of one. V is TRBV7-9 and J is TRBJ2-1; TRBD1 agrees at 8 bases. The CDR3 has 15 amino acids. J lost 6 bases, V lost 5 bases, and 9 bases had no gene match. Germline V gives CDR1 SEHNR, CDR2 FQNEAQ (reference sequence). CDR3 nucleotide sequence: TGTGCCAGCAGCGGAGACAGGGGCGCCATCAATGAGCAGTTCTTC. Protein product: CASSGDRGAINEQFF. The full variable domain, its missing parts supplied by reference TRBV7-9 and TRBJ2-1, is DTGVSQNPRHKITKRGQNVTFRCDPISEHNRLYWYRQTLGQGPEFLTYFQNEAQLEKSRLLSDRFSAERPKGSFSTLEIQRTEQGDSAMYLCASSGDRGAINEQFFGPGTRLTVL.

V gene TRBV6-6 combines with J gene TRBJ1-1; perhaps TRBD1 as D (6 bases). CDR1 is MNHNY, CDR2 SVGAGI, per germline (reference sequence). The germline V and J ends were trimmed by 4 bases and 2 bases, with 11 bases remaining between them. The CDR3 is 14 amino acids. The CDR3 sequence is CASSSRQVNTEAFF. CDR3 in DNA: TGTGCCAGCAGTTCCCGACAGGTTAACACTGAAGCTTTCTTT.

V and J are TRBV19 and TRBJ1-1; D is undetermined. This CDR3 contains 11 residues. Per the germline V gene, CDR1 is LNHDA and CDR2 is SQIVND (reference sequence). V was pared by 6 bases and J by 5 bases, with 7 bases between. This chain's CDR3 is CASSRETEAFF. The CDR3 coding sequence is TGTGCCAGTAGCCGGGAGACTGAAGCTTTCTTT. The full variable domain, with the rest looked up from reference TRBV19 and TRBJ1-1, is DGGITQSPKYLFRKEGQNVTLSCEQNLNHDAMYWYRQDPGQGLRLIYYSQIVNDFQKGDIAEGYSVSREKKESFPLTVTSAQKNPTAFYLCASSRETEAFFGQGTRLTVV.

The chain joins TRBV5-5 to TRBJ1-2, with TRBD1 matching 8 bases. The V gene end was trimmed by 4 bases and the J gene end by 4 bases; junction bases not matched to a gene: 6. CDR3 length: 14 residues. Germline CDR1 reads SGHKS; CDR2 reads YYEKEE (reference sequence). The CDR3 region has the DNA TGTGCCAGCAGCCAAGGACAGGGAGTCTATGGCTACACCTTC. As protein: CASSQGQGVYGYTF.

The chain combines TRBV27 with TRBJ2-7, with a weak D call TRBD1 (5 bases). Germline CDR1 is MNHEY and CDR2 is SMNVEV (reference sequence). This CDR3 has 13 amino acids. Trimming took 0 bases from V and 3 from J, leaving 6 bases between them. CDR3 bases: TGTGCCAGCAGTTTATCGGGGCGCTACGAGCAGTACTTC. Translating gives CASSLSGRYEQYF.

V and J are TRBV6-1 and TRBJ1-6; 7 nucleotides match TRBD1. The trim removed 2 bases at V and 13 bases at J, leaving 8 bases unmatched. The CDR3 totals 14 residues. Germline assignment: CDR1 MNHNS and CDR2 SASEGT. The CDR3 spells CASSESQGVNPLHF. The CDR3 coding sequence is TGTGCCAGCAGTGAATCCCAGGGGGTAAACCCCCTCCACTTT.

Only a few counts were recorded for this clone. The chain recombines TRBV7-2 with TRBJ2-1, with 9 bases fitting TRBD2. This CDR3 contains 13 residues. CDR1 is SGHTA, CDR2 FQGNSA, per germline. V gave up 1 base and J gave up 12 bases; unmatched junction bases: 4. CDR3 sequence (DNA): TGTGCCAGCAGCTTAGAGGGTAGCGGGAGGCAGTTCTTC. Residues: CASSLEGSGRQFF.

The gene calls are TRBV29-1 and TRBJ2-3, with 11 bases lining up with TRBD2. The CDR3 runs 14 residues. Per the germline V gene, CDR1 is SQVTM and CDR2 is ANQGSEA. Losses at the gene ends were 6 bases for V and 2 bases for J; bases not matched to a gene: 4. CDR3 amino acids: CSVPLAGATDTQYF. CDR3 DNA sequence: TGCAGCGTACCACTAGCGGGAGCCACAGATACGCAGTATTTT.

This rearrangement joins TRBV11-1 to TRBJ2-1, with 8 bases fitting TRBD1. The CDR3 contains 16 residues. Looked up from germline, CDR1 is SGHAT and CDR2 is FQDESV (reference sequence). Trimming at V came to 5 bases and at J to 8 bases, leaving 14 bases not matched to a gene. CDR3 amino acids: CASSPLPRTGRDEQFF. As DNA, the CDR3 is TGTGCCAGCAGCCCCCTCCCCAGGACAGGGCGGGATGAGCAGTTCTTC.

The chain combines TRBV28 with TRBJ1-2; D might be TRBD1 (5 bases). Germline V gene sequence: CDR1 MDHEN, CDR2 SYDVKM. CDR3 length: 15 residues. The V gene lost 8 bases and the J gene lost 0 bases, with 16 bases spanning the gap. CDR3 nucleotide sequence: TGTGCCAGCGCGAGCCGCGGGGGAACTAACTATGGCTACACCTTC. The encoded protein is CASASRGGTNYGYTF.

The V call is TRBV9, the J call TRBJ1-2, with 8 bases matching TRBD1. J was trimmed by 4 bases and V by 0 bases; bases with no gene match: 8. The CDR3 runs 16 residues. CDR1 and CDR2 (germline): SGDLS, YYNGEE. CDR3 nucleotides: TGTGCCAGCAGCGTAGGTTCAGGGGGCAGTAGCTATGGCTACACCTTC. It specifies CASSVGSGGSSYGYTF.

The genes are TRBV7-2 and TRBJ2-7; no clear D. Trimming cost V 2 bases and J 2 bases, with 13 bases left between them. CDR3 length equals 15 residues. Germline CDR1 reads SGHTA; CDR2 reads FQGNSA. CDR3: CASSLRSEFAYEQYF. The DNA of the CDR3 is TGTGCCAGCAGCTTAAGGTCGGAGTTCGCCTACGAGCAGTACTTC. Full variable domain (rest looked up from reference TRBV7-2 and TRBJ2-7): GAGVSQSPSNKVTEKGKDVELRCDPISGHTALYWYRQSLGQGLEFLIYFQGNSAPDKSGLPSDRFSAERTGGSVSTLTIQRTQQEDSAVYLCASSLRSEFAYEQYFGPGTRLTVT.

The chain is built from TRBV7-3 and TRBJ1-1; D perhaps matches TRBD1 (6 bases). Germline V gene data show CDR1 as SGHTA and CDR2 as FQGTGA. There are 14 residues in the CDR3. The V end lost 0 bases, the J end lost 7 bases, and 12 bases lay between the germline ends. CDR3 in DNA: TGTGCCAGCAGCTTAACGGAAGGGGGGGGTGAAGCTTTCTTT. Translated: CASSLTEGGGEAFF.

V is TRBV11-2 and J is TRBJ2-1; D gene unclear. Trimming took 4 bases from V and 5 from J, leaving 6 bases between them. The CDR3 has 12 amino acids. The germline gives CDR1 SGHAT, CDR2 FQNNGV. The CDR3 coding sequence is TGTGCCAGCAGCTCTGACAACAATGAGCAGTTCTTC. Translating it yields CASSSDNNEQFF.

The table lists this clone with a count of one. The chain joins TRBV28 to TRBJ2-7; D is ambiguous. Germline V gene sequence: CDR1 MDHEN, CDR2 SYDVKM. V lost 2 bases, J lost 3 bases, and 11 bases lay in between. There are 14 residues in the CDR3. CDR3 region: CASSLQYRIYEQYF. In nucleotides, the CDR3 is TGTGCCAGCAGTTTACAGTACAGAATCTACGAGCAGTACTTC.

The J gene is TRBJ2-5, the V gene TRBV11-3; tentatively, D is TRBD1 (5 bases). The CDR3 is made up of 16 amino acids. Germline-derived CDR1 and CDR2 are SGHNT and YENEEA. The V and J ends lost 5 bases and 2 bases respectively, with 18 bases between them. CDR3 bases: TGTGCCAGCAGCGCGTCGGGCTGGGGCTTTCAAGAGACCCAGTACTTC. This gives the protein CASSASGWGFQETQYF.

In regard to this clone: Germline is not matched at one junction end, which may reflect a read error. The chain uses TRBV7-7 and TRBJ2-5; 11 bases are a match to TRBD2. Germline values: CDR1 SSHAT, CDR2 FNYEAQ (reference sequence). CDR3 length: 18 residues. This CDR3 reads CASSLAAASGGYQETQYF. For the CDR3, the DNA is TGTGCTAGCAGCTTAGCGGCGGCTAGCGGGGGGTACCAAGAGACCCAGTACTTC. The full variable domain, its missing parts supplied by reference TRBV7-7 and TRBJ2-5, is GAGVSQSPRYKVTKRGQDVTLRCDPISSHATLYWYQQALGQGPEFLTYFNYEAQPDKSGLPSDRFSAERPEGSISTLTIQRTEQRDSAMYRCASSLAAASGGYQETQYFGPGTRLLVL.

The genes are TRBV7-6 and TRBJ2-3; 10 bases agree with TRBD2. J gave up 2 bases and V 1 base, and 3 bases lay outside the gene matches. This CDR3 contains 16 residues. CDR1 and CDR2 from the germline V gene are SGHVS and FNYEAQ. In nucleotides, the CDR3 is TGTGCCAGCAGCTTAGGTAGCGGGGGGACCACAGATACGCAGTATTTT. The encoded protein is CASSLGSGGTTDTQYF. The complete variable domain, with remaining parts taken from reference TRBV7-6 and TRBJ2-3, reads GAGVSQSPRYKVTKRGQDVALRCDPISGHVSLYWYRQALGQGPEFLTYFNYEAQQDKSGLPNDRFSAERPEGSISTLTIQRTEQRDSAMYRCASSLGSGGTTDTQYFGPGTRLTVL.